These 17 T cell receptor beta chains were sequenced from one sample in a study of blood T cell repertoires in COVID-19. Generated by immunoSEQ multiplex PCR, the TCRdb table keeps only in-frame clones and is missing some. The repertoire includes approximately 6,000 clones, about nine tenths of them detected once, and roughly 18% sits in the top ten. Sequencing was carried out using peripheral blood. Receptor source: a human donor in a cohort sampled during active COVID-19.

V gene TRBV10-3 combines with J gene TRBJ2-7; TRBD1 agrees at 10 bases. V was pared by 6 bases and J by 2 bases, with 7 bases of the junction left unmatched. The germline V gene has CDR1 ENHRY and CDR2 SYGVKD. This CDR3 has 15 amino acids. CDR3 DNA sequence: TGTGCCATCAGCAACCGGGACAGGGGCACCTACGAGCAGTACTTC. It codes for CAISNRDRGTYEQYF.

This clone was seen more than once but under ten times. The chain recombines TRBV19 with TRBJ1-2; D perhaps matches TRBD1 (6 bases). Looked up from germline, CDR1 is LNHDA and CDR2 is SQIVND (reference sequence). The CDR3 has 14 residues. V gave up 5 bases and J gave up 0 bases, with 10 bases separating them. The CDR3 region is CASSAGQTNYGYTF. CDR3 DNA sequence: TGTGCCAGTAGTGCCGGACAGACTAACTATGGCTACACCTTC.

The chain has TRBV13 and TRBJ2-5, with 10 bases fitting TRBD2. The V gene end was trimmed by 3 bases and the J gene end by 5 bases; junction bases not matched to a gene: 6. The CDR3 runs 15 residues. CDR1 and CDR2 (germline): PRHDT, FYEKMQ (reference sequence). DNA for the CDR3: TGTGCCAGCAGCTTTCGGAGTAGCGGGGGGGAGACCCAGTACTTC. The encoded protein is CASSFRSSGGETQYF.

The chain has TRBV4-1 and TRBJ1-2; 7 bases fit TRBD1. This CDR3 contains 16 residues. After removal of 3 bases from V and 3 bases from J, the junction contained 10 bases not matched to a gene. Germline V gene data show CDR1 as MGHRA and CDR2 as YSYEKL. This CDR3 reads CASSQPTGRIDYGYTF. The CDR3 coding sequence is TGCGCCAGCAGCCAGCCGACAGGGCGTATAGACTATGGCTACACCTTC.

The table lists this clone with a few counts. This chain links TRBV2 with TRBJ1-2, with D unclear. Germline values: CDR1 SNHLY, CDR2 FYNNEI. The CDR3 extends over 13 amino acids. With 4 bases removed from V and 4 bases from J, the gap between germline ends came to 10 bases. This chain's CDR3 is CASSVLGSYGYTF. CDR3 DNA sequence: TGTGCCAGCAGTGTGCTGGGCAGCTATGGCTACACCTTC.

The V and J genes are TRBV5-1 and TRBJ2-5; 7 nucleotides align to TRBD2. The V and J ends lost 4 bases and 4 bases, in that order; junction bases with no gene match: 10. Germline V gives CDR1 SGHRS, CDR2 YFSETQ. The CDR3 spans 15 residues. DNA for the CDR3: TGCGCCAGCAGCCCGGACCCGGGGAGGGGAGAGACCCAGTACTTC. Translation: CASSPDPGRGETQYF.

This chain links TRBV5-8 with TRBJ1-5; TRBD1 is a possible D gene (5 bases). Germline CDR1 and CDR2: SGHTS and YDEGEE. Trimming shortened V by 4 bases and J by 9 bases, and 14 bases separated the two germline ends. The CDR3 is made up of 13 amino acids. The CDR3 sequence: CASSENSGLPQHF. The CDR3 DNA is TGTGCCAGCAGCGAAAACTCAGGGTTGCCCCAGCATTTT.

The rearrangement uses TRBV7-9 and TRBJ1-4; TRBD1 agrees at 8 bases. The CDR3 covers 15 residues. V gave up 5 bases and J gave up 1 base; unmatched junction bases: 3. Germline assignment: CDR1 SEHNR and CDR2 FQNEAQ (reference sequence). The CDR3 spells CASSLTGGTNEKLFF. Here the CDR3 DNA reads TGTGCCAGCAGCCTAACAGGGGGAACTAATGAAAAACTGTTTTTT. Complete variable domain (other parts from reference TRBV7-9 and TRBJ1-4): DTGVSQNPRHKITKRGQNVTFRCDPISEHNRLYWYRQTLGQGPEFLTYFQNEAQLEKSRLLSDRFSAERPKGSFSTLEIQRTEQGDSAMYLCASSLTGGTNEKLFFGSGTQLSVL.

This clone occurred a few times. DNA of the CDR3: TGTGCCAGCTCACAAGACAGAGCCAAAAACATTCAGTACTTC. Translation gives CASSQDRAKNIQYF. The chain has TRBV18 and TRBJ2-4; weak D call: TRBD1 (5 bases). The CDR3 length is 14 residues. Between the trimmed V and J ends, which lost 4 bases and 0 bases, there was a span of 7 bases. The germline V gene has CDR1 KGHSH and CDR2 LQKENI.

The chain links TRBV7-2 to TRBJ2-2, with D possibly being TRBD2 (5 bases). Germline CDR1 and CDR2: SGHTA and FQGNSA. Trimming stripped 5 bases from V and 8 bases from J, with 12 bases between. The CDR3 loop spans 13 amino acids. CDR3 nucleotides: TGTGCCAGCAGCCGAATAAGGGAGGGGGAGCTGTTTTTT. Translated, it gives CASSRIREGELFF. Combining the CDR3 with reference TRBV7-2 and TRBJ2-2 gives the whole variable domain GAGVSQSPSNKVTEKGKDVELRCDPISGHTALYWYRQSLGQGLEFLIYFQGNSAPDKSGLPSDRFSAERTGGSVSTLTIQRTQQEDSAVYLCASSRIREGELFFGEGSRLTVL.

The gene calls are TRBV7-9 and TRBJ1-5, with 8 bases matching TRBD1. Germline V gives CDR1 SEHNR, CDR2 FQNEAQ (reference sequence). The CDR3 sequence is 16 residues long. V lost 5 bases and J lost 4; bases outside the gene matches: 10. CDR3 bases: TGTGCCAGCAGCCTGAGCACAGGGGGTGTTAATCAGCCCCAGCATTTT. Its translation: CASSLSTGGVNQPQHF.

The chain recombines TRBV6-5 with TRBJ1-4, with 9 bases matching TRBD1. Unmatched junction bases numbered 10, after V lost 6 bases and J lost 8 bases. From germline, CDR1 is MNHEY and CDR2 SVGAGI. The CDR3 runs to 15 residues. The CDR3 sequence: CASRARQGVGEKLFF. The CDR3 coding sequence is TGTGCCAGCAGGGCCAGACAGGGGGTTGGCGAAAAACTGTTTTTT.

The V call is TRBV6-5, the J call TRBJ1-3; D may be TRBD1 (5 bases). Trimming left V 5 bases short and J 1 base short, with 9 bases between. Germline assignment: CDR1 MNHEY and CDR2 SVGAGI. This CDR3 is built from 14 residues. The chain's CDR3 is CASSIRGSGNTIYF. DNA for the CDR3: TGTGCCAGCAGTATCCGGGGGTCTGGAAACACCATATATTTT.

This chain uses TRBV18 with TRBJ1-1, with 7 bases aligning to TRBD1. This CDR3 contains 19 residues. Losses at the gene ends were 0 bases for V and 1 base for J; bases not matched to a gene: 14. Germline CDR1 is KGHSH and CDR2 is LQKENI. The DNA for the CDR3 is TGTGCCAGCTCACCACCGGGTTTGGCAGGGGGAGGACCGAACACTGAAGCTTTCTTT. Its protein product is CASSPPGLAGGGPNTEAFF.

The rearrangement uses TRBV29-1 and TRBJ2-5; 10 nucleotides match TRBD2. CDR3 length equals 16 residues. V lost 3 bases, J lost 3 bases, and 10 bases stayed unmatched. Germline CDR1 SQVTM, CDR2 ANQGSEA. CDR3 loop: CSVDGERGGREETQYF. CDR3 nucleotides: TGCAGCGTTGACGGGGAGCGGGGGGGCCGGGAAGAGACCCAGTACTTC. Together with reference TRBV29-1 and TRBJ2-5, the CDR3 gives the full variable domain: SAVISQKPSRDICQRGTSLTIQCQVDSQVTMMFWYRQQPGQSLTLIATANQGSEATYESGFVIDKFPISRPNLTFSTLTVSNMSPEDSSIYLCSVDGERGGREETQYFGPGTRLLVL.

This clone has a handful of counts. The CDR3 spells CASSLQGLNTEAFF. DNA of the CDR3: TGTGCCAGCAGCTTACAGGGCCTAAACACTGAAGCTTTCTTT. The rearrangement links TRBV7-2 to TRBJ1-1; weak D call: TRBD1 (5 bases). The CDR3 sequence is 14 residues long. The V and J ends lost 2 bases and 2 bases respectively, with 9 bases between them. The germline gives CDR1 SGHTA, CDR2 FQGNSA.

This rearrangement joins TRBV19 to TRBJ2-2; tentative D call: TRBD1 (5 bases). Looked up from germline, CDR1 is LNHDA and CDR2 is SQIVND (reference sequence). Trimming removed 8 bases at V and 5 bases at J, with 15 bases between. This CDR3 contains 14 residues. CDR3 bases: TGTGCCAGTCGCCGGGCAGGGCAGACCGGGGAGCTGTTTTTT. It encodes CASRRAGQTGELFF.